A selection of T cell receptor beta chains follows, all from one sample in a study of T cells in Graves' hyperthyroidism and ophthalmopathy. Via MiXCR, TCRdb re-called the multiplex PCR reads, giving one row per CDR3 protein. The table records approximately 600,000 distinct CDR3 sequences, around 14% of them present only once. Sequencing used blood. These receptors originate from a woman aged 18-29 years with Graves' ophthalmopathy. The CDR3 runs from the conserved cysteine through the conserved F or W.

j_call v_call cdr3_aa
TRBJ1-5 TRBV29-1 CSVALQGFGSNQPQHF
TRBJ1-5 TRBV12-3/TRBV12-4 CASSLGPGTGRYQPQHF
TRBJ2-3 TRBV30 CAWSEGPGTDTQYF
TRBJ2-7 TRBV20-1 CSARALTGPLAEQYF
TRBJ1-2 TRBV5-8 CASSPDRSNYGYTF
TRBJ1-1 TRBV5-6 CASSLFTGGEGTEAFF
TRBJ2-1 TRBV20-1 CSASGTSGSANEQFF
TRBJ1-5 TRBV2 CASFLGKTAGQPQHF
TRBJ2-7 TRBV9 CASSVDNNYYEQYF
TRBJ1-1 TRBV12-3/TRBV12-4 CASRIADTEAFF
TRBJ2-7 TRBV2 CASSGSGLAGSEQYF
TRBJ2-5 TRBV4-3 CASSRTGTSGIETQYF
TRBJ1-2 TRBV11-1 CASSFNRGPYGYTF
TRBJ2-3 TRBV2 CASFSRGRQDPRDTQYF
TRBJ1-1 TRBV12-3/TRBV12-4 CASSPRRGLAEAFF
TRBJ1-6 TRBV4-1 CASSHLNRDHNSPLHF
TRBJ1-2 TRBV6-2/TRBV6-3 CASSYSETGFSNYGYTF
TRBJ2-7 TRBV6-2/TRBV6-3 CASSLQGYHEQYF
TRBJ1-2 TRBV7-8 CASTRTGRFNYGYTF
TRBJ1-2 TRBV19 CASSIASPGVGGYTF
TRBJ2-1 TRBV29-1 CSVEERGSYNEQFF
TRBJ1-1 TRBV9 CASSVRNTEAFF
TRBJ2-1 TRBV11-2 CASSPIAIYQQFF
TRBJ1-1 TRBV5-1 CASSVTGPSAPMNTEAFF
TRBJ1-2 TRBV5-4 CASSWDRNYGYTF
TRBJ2-5 TRBV5-8 CASSLGLAGDVGETQYF
TRBJ2-5 TRBV27 CASRRQGGETQYF
TRBJ2-5 TRBV28 CASSLSFWSLYQETQYF
TRBJ2-1 TRBV27 CASSSRQGAYNGQFF
TRBJ1-1 TRBV12-3/TRBV12-4 CASSLTRGGHLNTEAFF
TRBJ2-7 TRBV7-9 CASSLVWDRVSYEQYF
TRBJ1-6 TRBV6-1 CATYVRDGNSPLHF
TRBJ2-3 TRBV28 CASSRSGAGWSTDTQYF
TRBJ2-7 TRBV2 CASSLGQGRREQYF